Only one count was recorded for the clone carrying this TCR beta chain. This entry is derived from a study of shared T cell receptors in the human thymus. Generated by immunoSEQ multiplex PCR, the TCRdb table keeps only in-frame clones and is missing some. The sample shows about 610,000 clones, roughly 90% of them seen only once. Trimming took 7 bases from V and 6 from J; bases not matched to a gene: 7. CDR1 and CDR2 (germline): SEHNR, FQNEAQ (reference sequence). The CDR3 is 14 amino acids. These data also featured in a second study, about human thymus T cells. According to that study: Thymus tissue was removed during corrective cardiac surgery. It looked as if thymic and blood repertoires used V and J genes in a biased way. Related research described strongly overlapping thymic repertoires in unrelated people.

The TCR comes from a boy under two years old with a congenital heart defect. The chain recombines TRBV7-9 with TRBJ1-4; 8 bases line up with TRBD1. Input material: thymocytes. CDR3 amino acids: CASTLGQGDEKLFF. CDR3 in DNA: TGTGCCAGCACCCTCGGACAGGGAGATGAAAAACTGTTTTTT.